The 14 T cell receptor beta chains given below trace back to one sample, sequenced in a study of T cell clonotyping in hematopoietic cell transplantation. The repertoire was sequenced with immunoSEQ multiplex PCR; TCRdb's copy has only in-frame clones and lacks some. The data hold more than 20,000 clones, with 75% to 85% observed a single time. Indicated time point: recipient sample about 28 days before transplant, after cytoreduction. The sequenced sample was peripheral blood mononuclear cells, obtained before stem cell transplant. The receptor set was obtained from a woman aged 55-70 years with acute myeloid leukemia. Some clones in this sample may be carry-over from other donors' samples.

This chain joins TRBV2 and TRBJ1-5; maybe TRBD1 (6 bases). Germline loops: CDR1 SNHLY, CDR2 FYNNEI. The CDR3 has 14 amino acids. The V end was cut by 5 bases, the J end by 1 base, with 9 bases between. CDR3 in amino acids: CASSFGQSNQPQHF. In nucleotides, the CDR3 is TGTGCCAGCAGTTTTGGACAGAGCAATCAGCCCCAGCATTTT.

This clone showed up just once. The V call is TRBV7-2, the J call TRBJ2-1; no definite D call. Germline V gene lookup returns CDR1 SGHTA and CDR2 FQGNSA. With 5 bases removed from V and 3 bases from J, the gap between germline ends came to 11 bases. The CDR3 has 14 residues. The CDR3 region has the DNA TGTGCCAGCAGCACCCCGGGCAGCTACAATGAGCAGTTCTTC. It specifies CASSTPGSYNEQFF.

This chain uses TRBV20-1 with TRBJ2-7; 9 nucleotides align to TRBD1. With 5 bases clipped from V and 6 bases from J, the junction kept 2 bases outside the gene matches. CDR1 is DFQATT and CDR2 is SNEGSKA in the germline V gene (reference sequence). This CDR3 is 11 amino acids long. The CDR3 here is CSAETGGEQYF. CDR3 DNA: TGCAGTGCTGAGACAGGGGGCGAGCAGTACTTC.

The V call is TRBV2, the J call TRBJ2-6, with 11 bases aligning to TRBD2. V lost 9 bases, J lost 1 base, and 5 bases stayed unmatched. This CDR3 is 16 amino acids long. Germline CDR1 is SNHLY and CDR2 is FYNNEI. CDR3: CASIAGGPSGANVLTF. Written as DNA, the CDR3 is TGTGCCAGTATAGCGGGGGGGCCGTCTGGGGCCAACGTCCTGACTTTC.

The chain carries TRBV21-1 and TRBJ1-5; the listed D gene, TRBD1, was not tested against the DNA. TRBV21-1 is a documented pseudogene. The CDR3 totals 16 residues. Here the CDR3 reads CASSPGQGQGNQPQHF. The CDR3 DNA is TGTGCCAGCAGCCCTGGACAGGGGCAGGGCAATCAGCCCCAGCATTTT.

This rearrangement joins TRBV29-1 to TRBJ2-1; perhaps D is TRBD1 or TRBD2 (5 bases each). The CDR3 consists of 13 residues. V was cut by 0 bases and J by 3 bases, with 6 bases left in between. Per germline, CDR1 SQVTM and CDR2 ANQGSEA. CDR3 protein: CSVEDGGYNEQFF. The CDR3 DNA is TGCAGCGTTGAAGATGGGGGCTACAATGAGCAGTTCTTC.

This clone occurred a few times. One junction end disagrees with the germline gene, perhaps due to a read error. The gene calls are TRBV7-2 and TRBJ2-7; D remains ambiguous. The CDR3 consists of 12 residues. Per germline, CDR1 SGHTA and CDR2 FQGNSA. The CDR3 sequence: CASSPMGPLQYF. The CDR3 bases are TGCGCCAGCAGCCCGATGGGCCCCCTGCAGTACTTC.

The chain recombines TRBV20-1 with TRBJ2-2; the D is unclear. Trimming stripped 3 bases from V and 5 bases from J, with 4 bases between. CDR1 and CDR2 from the germline V gene are DFQATT and SNEGSKA (reference sequence). The CDR3 extends over 11 amino acids. Written as DNA, the CDR3 is TGCAGTGCTAGGGGAACCGGGGAGCTGTTTTTT. This encodes CSARGTGELFF.

The chain links TRBV9 to TRBJ2-2; D is possibly TRBD1 (5 bases). The germline CDR1 and CDR2 sequences are SGDLS and YYNGEE. The CDR3 totals 15 residues. Trimming removed 6 bases at V and 5 bases at J, with 17 bases between. The CDR3 loop is CASTQDPLRTGELFF. The CDR3 region has the DNA TGTGCCAGCACACAGGACCCGCTGAGAACCGGGGAGCTGTTTTTT.

The gene calls are TRBV6-5 and TRBJ2-3; D not certain. The CDR3 is 11 residues long. V shed 5 bases and J shed 9 bases, with 9 bases lying between them. Germline V gene sequence: CDR1 MNHEY, CDR2 SVGAGI. DNA for the CDR3: TGTGCCAGCAGTAGCTCGGCCACGCAGTATTTT. It translates to CASSSSATQYF.

This chain uses TRBV10-3 with TRBJ1-1; the match to TRBD1 covers 7 bases. Trimming at V came to 8 bases and at J to 0 bases, leaving 3 bases not matched to a gene. The CDR3 consists of 13 residues. Germline V CDR1 and CDR2: ENHRY, SYGVKD. The CDR3 region is CAIQGEMNTEAFF. CDR3 nucleotide sequence: TGTGCCATCCAGGGGGAAATGAACACTGAAGCTTTCTTT.

This clone showed up just once. The J gene is TRBJ1-2, the V gene TRBV29-1, with 12 bases that match TRBD1. The CDR3 consists of 15 residues. V trimming: 1 base; J trimming: 7 bases; junction bases outside the gene matches: 7. Germline CDR1 SQVTM, CDR2 ANQGSEA. CDR3 residues: CSVEVSGTGGSGYTF. As DNA, the CDR3 is TGCAGCGTTGAAGTTTCCGGGACAGGGGGCAGTGGCTACACCTTC.

The rearrangement uses TRBV5-1 and TRBJ1-1; D unresolved. CDR1 SGHRS and CDR2 YFSETQ come from the germline V gene. Trimming pared 0 bases from V and 0 bases from J, leaving 6 bases between. The CDR3 extends over 14 amino acids. The CDR3 spells CASSLDSLNTEAFF. The CDR3 coding sequence is TGCGCCAGCAGCTTGGACAGCCTGAACACTGAAGCTTTCTTT.

The V gene is TRBV19, the J gene TRBJ1-2; D might be TRBD1 (5 bases). Trimming left V 2 bases short and J 3 bases short, with 13 bases between. The germline CDR1 and CDR2 sequences are LNHDA and SQIVND (reference sequence). The CDR3 is 15 residues long. CDR3 region: CASSIFRDGDYGYTF. The CDR3 region has the DNA TGTGCCAGTAGTATATTCCGGGACGGGGACTATGGCTACACCTTC.